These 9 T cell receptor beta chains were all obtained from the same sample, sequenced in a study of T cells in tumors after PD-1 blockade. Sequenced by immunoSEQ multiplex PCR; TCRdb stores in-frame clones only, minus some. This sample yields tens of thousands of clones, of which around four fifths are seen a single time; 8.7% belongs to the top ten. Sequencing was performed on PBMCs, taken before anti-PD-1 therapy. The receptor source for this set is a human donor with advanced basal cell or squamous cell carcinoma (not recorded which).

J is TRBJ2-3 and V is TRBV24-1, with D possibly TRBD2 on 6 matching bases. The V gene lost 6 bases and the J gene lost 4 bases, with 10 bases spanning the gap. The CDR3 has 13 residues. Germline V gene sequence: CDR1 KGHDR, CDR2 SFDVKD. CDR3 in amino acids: CATSRGRSDTQYF. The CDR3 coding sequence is TGTGCCACCAGTCGAGGGAGGTCAGATACGCAGTATTTT.

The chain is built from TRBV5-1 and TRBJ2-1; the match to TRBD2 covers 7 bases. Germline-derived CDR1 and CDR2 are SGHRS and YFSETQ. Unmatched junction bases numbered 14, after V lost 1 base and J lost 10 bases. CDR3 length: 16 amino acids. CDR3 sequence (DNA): TGCGCCAGCAGCTTGTGGGCCGGCGGGAGAGGAGGCGAGCAGTTCTTC. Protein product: CASSLWAGGRGGEQFF.

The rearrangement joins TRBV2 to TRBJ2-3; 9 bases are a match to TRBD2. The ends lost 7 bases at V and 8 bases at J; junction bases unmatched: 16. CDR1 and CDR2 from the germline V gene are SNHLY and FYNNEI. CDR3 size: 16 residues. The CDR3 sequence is CASTPGLASNGGTQYF. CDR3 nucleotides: TGTGCCAGCACCCCGGGACTAGCATCGAATGGGGGTACGCAGTATTTT.

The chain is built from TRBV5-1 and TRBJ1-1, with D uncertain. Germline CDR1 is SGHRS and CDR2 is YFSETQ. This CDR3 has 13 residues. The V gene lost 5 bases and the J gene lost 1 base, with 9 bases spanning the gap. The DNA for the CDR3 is TGCGCCAGCAGGGATGGCTCGAACACTGAAGCTTTCTTT. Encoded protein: CASRDGSNTEAFF.

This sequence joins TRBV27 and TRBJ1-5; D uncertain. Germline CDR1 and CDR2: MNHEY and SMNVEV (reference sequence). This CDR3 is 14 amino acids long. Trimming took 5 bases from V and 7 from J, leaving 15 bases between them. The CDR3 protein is CASSATGLAQPQHF. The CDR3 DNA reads TGTGCCAGCAGTGCCACGGGGTTAGCACAGCCCCAGCATTTT.

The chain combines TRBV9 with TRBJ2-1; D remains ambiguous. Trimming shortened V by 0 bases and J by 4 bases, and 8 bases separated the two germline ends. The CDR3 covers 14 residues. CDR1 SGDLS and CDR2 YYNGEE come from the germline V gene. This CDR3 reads CASSVGSGYNEQFF. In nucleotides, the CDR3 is TGTGCCAGCAGCGTAGGAAGTGGATACAATGAGCAGTTCTTC.

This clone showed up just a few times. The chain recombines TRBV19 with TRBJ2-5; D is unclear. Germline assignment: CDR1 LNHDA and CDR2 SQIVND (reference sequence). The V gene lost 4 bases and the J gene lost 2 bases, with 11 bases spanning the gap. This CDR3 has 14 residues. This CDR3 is CASSRATTQETQYF. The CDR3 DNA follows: TGTGCCAGTAGTAGGGCAACAACTCAAGAGACCCAGTACTTC.

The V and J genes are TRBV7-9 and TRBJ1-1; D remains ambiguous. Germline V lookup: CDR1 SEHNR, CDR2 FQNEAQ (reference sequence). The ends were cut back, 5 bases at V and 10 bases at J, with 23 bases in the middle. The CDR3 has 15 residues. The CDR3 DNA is TGTGCCAGCAGCCCCCGTGTAGGGCAAACCCCAGGAGCTTTCTTT. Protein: CASSPRVGQTPGAFF. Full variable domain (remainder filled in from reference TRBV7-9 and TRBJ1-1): DTGVSQNPRHKITKRGQNVTFRCDPISEHNRLYWYRQTLGQGPEFLTYFQNEAQLEKSRLLSDRFSAERPKGSFSTLEIQRTEQGDSAMYLCASSPRVGQTPGAFFGQGTRLTVV.

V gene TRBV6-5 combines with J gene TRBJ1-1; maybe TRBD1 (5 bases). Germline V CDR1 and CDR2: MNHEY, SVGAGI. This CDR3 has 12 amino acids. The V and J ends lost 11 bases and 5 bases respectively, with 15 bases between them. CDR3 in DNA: TGTGCCTCACCTTTCGGGGGGACTGAAGCTTTCTTT. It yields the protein CASPFGGTEAFF.